What follows are 9 T cell receptor beta chains derived from one specimen sequenced in a study of blood T cell repertoires in COVID-19. Assay: immunoSEQ multiplex PCR; the TCRdb copy retains only in-frame clones and omits some. The sample has 450,000 to 500,000 clones, roughly 85% seen once. Material: peripheral blood. The receptors here all came from a human donor in a cohort sampled during active COVID-19.

The chain has TRBV19 and TRBJ1-5; D unresolved. CDR3 length: 19 residues. CDR1 and CDR2 (germline): LNHDA, SQIVND (reference sequence). With 6 bases removed from V and 1 base from J, the gap between germline ends came to 25 bases. CDR3 residues: CASSLEGAKWLRSNQPQHF. CDR3 bases: TGTGCCAGTAGCTTGGAGGGTGCTAAGTGGTTGAGGAGCAATCAGCCCCAGCATTTT.

Written as DNA, the CDR3 is TGTGCCAGCAGCATGACAGGGGCTGGGGACAATGAGCAGTTCTTC. This gives the protein CASSMTGAGDNEQFF. The chain combines TRBV11-2 with TRBJ2-1, with 8 nucleotides matching TRBD1. The germline gives CDR1 SGHAT, CDR2 FQNNGV. This CDR3 region has 15 residues. The V and J ends lost 5 bases and 5 bases, in that order; junction bases with no gene match: 8.

The chain couples TRBV2 to TRBJ1-2; maybe TRBD1 (6 bases). Germline loops: CDR1 SNHLY, CDR2 FYNNEI. This CDR3 has 15 residues. V lost 7 bases to trimming and J lost 0 bases, with 15 bases between them. CDR3 DNA: TGTGCCAGCACCGAGGGTCCAGGGGCTAACTATGGCTACACCTTC. Translation: CASTEGPGANYGYTF. The full variable domain, completed using reference TRBV2 and TRBJ1-2, is EPEVTQTPSHQVTQMGQEVILRCVPISNHLYFYWYRQILGQKVEFLVSFYNNEISEKSEIFDDQFSVERPDGSNFTLKIRSTKLEDSAMYFCASTEGPGANYGYTFGSGTRLTVV.

This clone is a singleton in its sample. This sequence joins TRBV6-5 and TRBJ2-2, with D unclear. This CDR3 has 14 amino acids. V was clipped by 0 bases and J by 1 base, with 3 bases between them. The germline V gene encodes CDR1 MNHEY and CDR2 SVGAGI. The CDR3 protein is CASSYSRNTGELFF. Written as DNA, the CDR3 is TGTGCCAGCAGTTACTCCAGGAACACCGGGGAGCTGTTTTTT.

J is TRBJ2-5 and V is TRBV6-6; TRBD2 aligns across 11 bases. CDR1 MNHNY and CDR2 SVGAGI come from the germline V gene (reference sequence). Trimming at V came to 2 bases and at J to 4 bases, leaving 6 bases not matched to a gene. The CDR3 runs to 16 residues. CDR3 in DNA: TGTGCCAGCAGTTACGTACTAGCGGGAGTGATAGAGACCCAGTACTTC. As protein: CASSYVLAGVIETQYF.

The chain carries TRBV5-1 and TRBJ2-3, with TRBD1 matching over 7 bases. CDR1 SGHRS and CDR2 YFSETQ come from the germline V gene. The CDR3 consists of 14 residues. V lost 5 bases, J lost 5 bases, and 8 bases stayed unmatched. In DNA, the CDR3 is TGCGCCAGCAGTGTAGGTCCAGGGGGAGATACGCAGTATTTT. As protein: CASSVGPGGDTQYF.

This chain joins TRBV18 and TRBJ2-1; D is possibly TRBD1 (6 bases). Germline V gene lookup returns CDR1 KGHSH and CDR2 LQKENI. The CDR3 runs 14 residues. Trimming took 5 bases from V and 8 from J, leaving 16 bases between them. As DNA, the CDR3 is TGTGCCAGCTCAACCACATCCCAGGGGCATGAGCAGTTCTTC. This gives the protein CASSTTSQGHEQFF.

V gene TRBV28 combines with J gene TRBJ2-3, with 12 nucleotides matching TRBD1. Losses at the gene ends were 2 bases for V and 5 bases for J; bases not matched to a gene: 5. CDR1 is MDHEN and CDR2 is SYDVKM in the germline V gene. The CDR3 covers 16 residues. Here the CDR3 reads CASSLGDRGQGDTQYF. CDR3 coding DNA: TGTGCCAGCAGTTTAGGGGACAGGGGGCAGGGAGATACGCAGTATTTT.

The gene calls are TRBV18 and TRBJ1-1, with D perhaps TRBD1 (5 bases). In germline, CDR1 is KGHSH, CDR2 LQKENI. V lost 0 bases and J 8 bases, leaving 7 bases between the germline ends. The CDR3 has 12 amino acids. The CDR3 loop is CASSPPAGEAFF. In nucleotides, the CDR3 is TGTGCCAGCTCACCACCGGCAGGGGAAGCTTTCTTT.